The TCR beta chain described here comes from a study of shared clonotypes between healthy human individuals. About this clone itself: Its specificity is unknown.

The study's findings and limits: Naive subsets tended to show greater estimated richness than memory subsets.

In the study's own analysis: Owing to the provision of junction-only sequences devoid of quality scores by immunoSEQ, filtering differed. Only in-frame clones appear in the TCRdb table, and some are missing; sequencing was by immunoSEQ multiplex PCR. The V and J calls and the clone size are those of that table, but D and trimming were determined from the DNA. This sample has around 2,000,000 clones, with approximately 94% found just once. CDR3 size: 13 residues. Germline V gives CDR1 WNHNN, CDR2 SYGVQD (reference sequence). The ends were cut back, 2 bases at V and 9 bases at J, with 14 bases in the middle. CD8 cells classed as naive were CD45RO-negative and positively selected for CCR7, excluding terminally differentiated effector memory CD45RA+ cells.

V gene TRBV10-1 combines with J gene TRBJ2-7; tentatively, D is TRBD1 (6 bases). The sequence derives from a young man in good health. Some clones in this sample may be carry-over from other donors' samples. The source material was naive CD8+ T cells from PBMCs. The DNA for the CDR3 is TGCGCCAGCAGTGAGGGCGCAGGGGCGGGGCAGTACTTC. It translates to CASSEGAGAGQYF.